Sequencing of this T cell receptor beta chain was carried out in a study of blood T cells in healthy people across ages. This clonotype has just a few counts. Through a sample-barcoded 5' primer and a J-beta primer mix, a second PCR was run for roughly 6 to 12 cycles. TCRdb called the 5' RACE reads again in MiXCR, with one record for every CDR3 protein. The table records 700,000 or so distinct CDR3 sequences, around 38% of them present only once. Germline CDR1 reads MNHEY; CDR2 reads SVGEGT. Trimming stripped 7 bases from V and 6 bases from J, with 10 bases between. This CDR3 spans 12 amino acids. The V gene is TRBV6-2 or TRBV6-3, the J gene TRBJ1-5; the D gene is possibly TRBD1 (6 bases). The clonotype originates from a man older than 75 in good health. Sequencing used blood. The CDR3: CASKIQGQPQHF. The CDR3, as DNA: TGTGCCAGCAAGATACAGGGTCAGCCCCAGCATTTT.